A selection of T cell receptor beta chains follows, all from one sample in a study of Ad26.COV2.S vaccination and SARS-CoV-2 variants. Sequencing used immunoSEQ multiplex PCR; TCRdb keeps in-frame clones, though not all of them. The repertoire holds a few hundred thousand clones, with more than 80% as singletons. Source: peripheral blood, taken in a trial of Ad26.COV2.S vaccine versus placebo. These receptors originate from a person between 18 and 60 years old who received the Ad26.COV2.S COVID-19 vaccine or a placebo. Each CDR3 is given without its conserved first and last residue. The order of the fields is J gene, V gene, clone size, CDR3 protein. Expanded clones are given a class, and other clones once, few, many or no size at all.

j_gene: TRBJ1-4
v_gene: TRBV15
abundance: .
CDR3aa: ATSREANEKLF

j_gene: TRBJ2-1
v_gene: TRBV2
abundance: .
CDR3aa: ASSGSASEQF

j_gene: TRBJ2-1
v_gene: TRBV7-7
abundance: .
CDR3aa: ASSLGGGTYNEQF

j_gene: TRBJ1-2
v_gene: TRBV19
abundance: .
CDR3aa: ASSITGDYGYT

j_gene: TRBJ2-7
v_gene: TRBV5-6
abundance: .
CDR3aa: ASRPSRLAGHAYEQY

j_gene: TRBJ2-7
v_gene: TRBV18
abundance: .
CDR3aa: ASSPPQRASYEQY

j_gene: TRBJ1-1
v_gene: TRBV5-5
abundance: .
CDR3aa: ASSWTGVGAEAF

j_gene: TRBJ2-3
v_gene: TRBV5-1
abundance: .
CDR3aa: ASSLGQGSDTQY

j_gene: TRBJ2-7
v_gene: TRBV4-3
abundance: .
CDR3aa: ASSQDDGTRYSEQY

j_gene: TRBJ2-1
v_gene: TRBV3-1/TRBV3-2
abundance: .
CDR3aa: ASSQAGISVEQF

j_gene: TRBJ2-5
v_gene: TRBV4-3
abundance: .
CDR3aa: ASSQDFRPQETQY

j_gene: TRBJ2-7
v_gene: TRBV19
abundance: .
CDR3aa: ASSPLGGPYEQY

j_gene: TRBJ2-7
v_gene: TRBV5-5
abundance: .
CDR3aa: ASSLALRDRIDYEQY

j_gene: TRBJ1-2
v_gene: TRBV7-6
abundance: .
CDR3aa: ASSLDGEGVVNYGYT

j_gene: TRBJ2-3
v_gene: TRBV6-5
abundance: .
CDR3aa: ASSYSPVSTDTQY

j_gene: TRBJ2-3
v_gene: TRBV5-4
abundance: .
CDR3aa: ASSLDLSVNTQY

j_gene: TRBJ2-7
v_gene: TRBV25-1
abundance: .
CDR3aa: ASSGLVYEQY

j_gene: TRBJ2-7
v_gene: TRBV14
abundance: .
CDR3aa: ASSRQGISYEQY

j_gene: TRBJ1-3
v_gene: TRBV20-1
abundance: .
CDR3aa: SARETDTIY

j_gene: TRBJ2-7
v_gene: TRBV5-1
abundance: .
CDR3aa: ASSGQGTGAYEQY

j_gene: TRBJ2-1
v_gene: TRBV9
abundance: .
CDR3aa: ASSVSTGSSYNEQF

j_gene: TRBJ1-4
v_gene: TRBV2
abundance: once
CDR3aa: ASSDRGAADEKLF

j_gene: TRBJ2-5
v_gene: TRBV4-3
abundance: once
CDR3aa: ASSQSVLDSALKETQY

j_gene: TRBJ1-2
v_gene: TRBV4-3
abundance: .
CDR3aa: ASSQDVGEAYGYT

j_gene: TRBJ2-3
v_gene: TRBV23-1
abundance: .
CDR3aa: ASSGRNSGRAWGDTQY

j_gene: TRBJ2-1
v_gene: TRBV24-1
abundance: .
CDR3aa: ATSDHSGRPPGEQF

j_gene: TRBJ2-6
v_gene: TRBV19
abundance: .
CDR3aa: ASSMVPAGSGANVLT

j_gene: TRBJ2-2
v_gene: TRBV29-1
abundance: once
CDR3aa: SVDLTDTGELF

j_gene: TRBJ2-1
v_gene: TRBV2
abundance: .
CDR3aa: ASSEEGTSVGGEQF

j_gene: TRBJ2-7
v_gene: TRBV27
abundance: .
CDR3aa: ASSLEGSSYEQY

j_gene: TRBJ1-5
v_gene: TRBV7-6
abundance: .
CDR3aa: ASSLLDSYNQPQH